The clone carrying this T cell receptor beta chain was detected many times. The ends lost 2 bases at V and 6 bases at J; junction bases unmatched: 3. Germline-derived CDR1 and CDR2 are MNHEY and SVGAGI. The CDR3 runs to 13 residues. The data were taken from a study of T cells in Graves' hyperthyroidism and ophthalmopathy. It was RNA transcripts that yielded the amplified TCR beta CDR3 regions. Using the HTBI primer set, a first-round RT-PCR was run on the TCR CDR3. TCRdb processed the multiplex PCR reads anew with MiXCR; each CDR3 protein has one entry. In the table there are about 300,000 distinct CDR3 sequences, less than 30% of which are singletons. Diagnoses rested on clinical symptoms, serum thyroxine and TRAb, thyroid ultrasound and orbital computed tomography.

The chain has TRBV6-5 and TRBJ2-7, with TRBD1 identical over 8 bases. Sequencing used blood. The source is a man aged 40-55 years with Graves' hyperthyroidism that later progressed to Graves' ophthalmopathy. CDR3 bases: TGTGCCAGCAGTTACCTGGACAGGGCCGAGCAGTACTTC. Translating it yields CASSYLDRAEQYF.